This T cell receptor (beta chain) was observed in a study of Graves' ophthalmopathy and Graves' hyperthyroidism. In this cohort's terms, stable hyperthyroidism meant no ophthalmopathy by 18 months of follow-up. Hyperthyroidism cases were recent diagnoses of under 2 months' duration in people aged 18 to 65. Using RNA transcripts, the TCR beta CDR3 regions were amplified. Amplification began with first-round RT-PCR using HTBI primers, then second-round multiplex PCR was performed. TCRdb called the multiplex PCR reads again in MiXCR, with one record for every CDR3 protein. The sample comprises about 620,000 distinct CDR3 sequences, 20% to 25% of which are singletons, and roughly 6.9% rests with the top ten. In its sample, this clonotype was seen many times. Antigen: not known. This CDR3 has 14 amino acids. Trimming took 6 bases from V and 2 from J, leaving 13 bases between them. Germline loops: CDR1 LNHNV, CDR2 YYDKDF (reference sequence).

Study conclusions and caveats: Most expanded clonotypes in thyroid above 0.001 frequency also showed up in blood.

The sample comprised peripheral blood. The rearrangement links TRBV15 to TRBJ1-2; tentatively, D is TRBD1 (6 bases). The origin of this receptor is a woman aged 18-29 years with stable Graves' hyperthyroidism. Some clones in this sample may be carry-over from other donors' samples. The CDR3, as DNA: TGTGCCACCAGGAAGGTACAGGGAAACTATGGCTACACCTTC. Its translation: CATRKVQGNYGYTF.